These 15 T cell receptor beta chains came from one sample sequenced in a study of Ad26.COV2.S vaccination and SARS-CoV-2 variants. The treatment denotes: around 19 received Ad26.COV2.S at low or high dose, single or two shots; 5 received placebo; per-sample allocation not given. Collection of the samples took place on day 63 after the first injection of vaccine or placebo. TCRdb's table, derived via immunoSEQ multiplex PCR, lists solely in-frame clones and lacks some. The data show some 460,000 clones, approximately 90% seen once. Sequencing used peripheral blood, obtained in a trial of Ad26.COV2.S vaccine versus placebo. The receptors here all came from a person aged 18-60 years who received the Ad26.COV2.S COVID-19 vaccine or a placebo.

The rearrangement links TRBV5-1 to TRBJ2-5, with 15 bases that match TRBD2. With 4 bases clipped from V and 5 bases from J, the junction kept 9 bases outside the gene matches. From germline, CDR1 is SGHRS and CDR2 YFSETQ. This CDR3 has 17 residues. DNA for the CDR3: TGCGCCAGCAGCAAGGGACTAGCGGGGGGCCCCGGGGAGACCCAGTACTTC. Protein: CASSKGLAGGPGETQYF.

The gene calls are TRBV15 and TRBJ1-2, with D perhaps TRBD1 (5 bases). The germline V gene has CDR1 LNHNV and CDR2 YYDKDF (reference sequence). This CDR3 has 15 amino acids. V was pared by 0 bases and J by 8 bases, with 16 bases between. CDR3 sequence: CATSRDRGDQRGYTF. The CDR3 DNA reads TGTGCCACCAGCAGAGATCGAGGGGACCAACGAGGCTACACCTTC.

The V call is TRBV7-9, the J call TRBJ1-3; no firm D call. The CDR3 extends over 17 amino acids. Germline V CDR1 and CDR2: SEHNR, FQNEAQ (reference sequence). The ends were cut back, 4 bases at V and 0 bases at J, with 16 bases in the middle. The DNA for the CDR3 is TGTGCCAGCAGCTCCCTAGAGAGTGATCCCTCTGGAAACACCATATATTTT. This gives the protein CASSSLESDPSGNTIYF.

V gene TRBV6-5 combines with J gene TRBJ2-3, with TRBD2 matching over 7 bases. Trimming took 10 bases from V and 3 from J; bases not matched to a gene: 7. Germline V gene lookup returns CDR1 MNHEY and CDR2 SVGAGI. CDR3 size: 13 residues. The CDR3 loop is CATGTGGTDTQYF. The CDR3 DNA reads TGTGCCACCGGGACGGGGGGAACAGATACGCAGTATTTT.

The rearrangement links TRBV3-1 (or the pseudogene TRBV3-2) to TRBJ2-7; the D is unclear. V was shortened by 6 bases and J by 6 bases, with 15 bases between the two germline ends. CDR3 size: 13 residues. The V gene's germline CDR1 is LGHDT and CDR2 YNNKEL (reference sequence). The CDR3, as DNA: TGTGCCAGCAGGGGCAGCCTGTCCGGCGAGCAGTACTTC. Translated, it gives CASRGSLSGEQYF.

The J gene is TRBJ1-1, the V gene TRBV6-2 or TRBV6-3; the D gene is possibly TRBD1 (6 bases). CDR3 length equals 17 residues. CDR1 and CDR2 (germline): MNHEY, SVGEGT. V was shortened by 4 bases and J by 5 bases, with 23 bases between the two germline ends. The CDR3 reads CASSFLLGSGAETEAFF. CDR3 nucleotide sequence: TGTGCCAGCAGTTTTTTACTTGGGTCAGGGGCGGAAACTGAAGCTTTCTTT.

J is TRBJ2-7 and V is TRBV4-1; D ambiguous. This CDR3 has 14 residues. V dropped 4 bases and J dropped 1 base, with 11 bases sitting between them. Germline CDR1 is MGHRA and CDR2 is YSYEKL. This CDR3 reads CASSPGGVSYEQYF. The CDR3 DNA is TGCGCCAGCAGCCCTGGTGGGGTATCCTACGAGCAGTACTTC.

This chain links TRBV6-5 with TRBJ1-2; D is possibly TRBD1 (5 bases). V was shortened by 2 bases and J by 4 bases, with 11 bases between the two germline ends. This CDR3 contains 14 residues. Germline values: CDR1 MNHEY, CDR2 SVGAGI. The CDR3 DNA reads TGTGCCAGCAGTTACGGGGCAGGTTTCTATGGCTACACCTTC. This translates into CASSYGAGFYGYTF.

The chain recombines TRBV6-5 with TRBJ1-6; 7 bases line up with TRBD1. The CDR3 extends over 15 amino acids. In germline, CDR1 is MNHEY, CDR2 SVGAGI. The trim removed 6 bases at V and 6 bases at J, leaving 8 bases unmatched. CDR3 amino acids: CASSNPGGANSPLHF. CDR3 sequence (DNA): TGTGCCAGCAGCAACCCAGGGGGGGCTAATTCACCCCTCCACTTT.

This chain joins TRBV27 and TRBJ2-1; D is perhaps TRBD1 (7 bases). The CDR3 runs 12 residues. V gave up 9 bases and J gave up 6 bases, with 12 bases separating them. The germline gives CDR1 MNHEY, CDR2 SMNVEV (reference sequence). This CDR3 reads CASNQGGNEQFF. The CDR3, as DNA: TGTGCCAGTAACCAGGGGGGCAATGAGCAGTTCTTC.

J is TRBJ2-7 and V is TRBV18; D is possibly TRBD2 (5 bases). Germline V gene sequence: CDR1 KGHSH, CDR2 LQKENI. V lost 5 bases and J lost 3, with 14 bases in between. The CDR3 contains 14 residues. The CDR3 DNA is TGTGCCAGCTCATCTTCGACGGGGAGCTACGAGCAGTACTTC. As protein: CASSSSTGSYEQYF. Drawing the rest from reference TRBV18 and TRBJ2-7, the complete variable domain is NAGVMQNPRHLVRRRGQEARLRCSPMKGHSHVYWYRQLPEEGLKFMVYLQKENIIDESGMPKERFSAEFPKEGPSILRIQQVVRGDSAAYFCASSSSTGSYEQYFGPGTRLTVT.

The V and J genes are TRBV5-1 and TRBJ1-6; 11 bases align to TRBD1. The CDR3 consists of 15 residues. V was clipped by 0 bases and J by 8 bases; unmatched bases: 1. Looked up from germline, CDR1 is SGHRS and CDR2 is YFSETQ. The CDR3 loop reads CASSLAGQGDSPLHF. CDR3 coding DNA: TGCGCCAGCAGCTTGGCGGGACAGGGGGATTCACCCCTCCACTTT.

The chain uses TRBV6-5 and TRBJ2-1; 10 positions match TRBD2. This CDR3 comprises 15 residues. V lost 2 bases, J lost 7 bases, and 5 bases stayed unmatched. Germline CDR1 reads MNHEY; CDR2 reads SVGAGI. This CDR3 is CASSYGVAGGNEQFF. The CDR3 DNA reads as TGTGCCAGCAGTTACGGGGTAGCGGGGGGTAATGAGCAGTTCTTC.

The rearrangement uses TRBV5-4 and TRBJ1-2, with TRBD1 matching 8 bases. Germline values: CDR1 SGHNT, CDR2 YYREEE (reference sequence). The CDR3 is 13 amino acids. V gave up 0 bases and J gave up 8 bases; unmatched junction bases: 3. CDR3 DNA: TGTGCCAGCAGCTTGGAACAGGGGGGAGGCTACACCTTC. Encoded protein: CASSLEQGGGYTF.

The chain employs TRBV11-2 and TRBJ2-6; D might be TRBD1 (6 bases). The CDR3 is 18 amino acids. V was shortened by 5 bases and J by 1 base, with 18 bases between the two germline ends. CDR1 is SGHAT, CDR2 FQNNGV, per germline. CDR3 in amino acids: CASSPGVWAVSGANVLTF. In nucleotides, the CDR3 is TGTGCCAGCAGCCCAGGGGTCTGGGCAGTTTCTGGGGCCAACGTCCTGACTTTC. The whole variable domain, filled in from reference TRBV11-2 and TRBJ2-6, reads EAGVAQSPRYKIIEKRQSVAFWCNPISGHATLYWYQQILGQGPKLLIQFQNNGVVDDSQLPKDRFSAERLKGVDSTLKIQPAKLEDSAVYLCASSPGVWAVSGANVLTFGAGSRLTVL.